The T cell receptor beta chain under discussion was sequenced for a study of OX40 agonist ivuxolimab in advanced cancers. Turning to the study itself: Partial responses were observed in three patients, of whom one had hepatocellular carcinoma and two had cutaneous melanoma. Notes on the study in general: The study found that CD8+ T cells averaged more expanded clones than CD4+.

Patients who had autoimmune disease history or got systemic immunosuppression were left out. Samples were taken at baseline and on day 1 of cycles 4 and 7. V lost 0 bases to trimming and J lost 1 base, with 11 bases between them. Germline loops: CDR1 SGHRS, CDR2 YFSETQ. CDR3 size: 16 residues. As regards this clone: Its specificity is unknown.

Only in-frame clones appear in the TCRdb table, and some are missing; sequencing was by immunoSEQ multiplex PCR. Of 90,000 or so clones in the sample, about 90% were seen once. The clonotype was recovered from an adult with an advanced solid tumor such as melanoma, head and neck, liver or kidney cancer. The sequencing here drew on CD4+ or CD8+ T cells sorted from blood, taken in a trial of the OX40 agonist ivuxolimab. The V gene is TRBV5-1, the J gene TRBJ2-1, with D possibly TRBD2 on 7 matching bases. The CDR3 is CASSLASGTSYNEQFF. The CDR3 coding sequence is TGCGCCAGCAGCTTGGCCAGCGGGACATCCTACAATGAGCAGTTCTTC.